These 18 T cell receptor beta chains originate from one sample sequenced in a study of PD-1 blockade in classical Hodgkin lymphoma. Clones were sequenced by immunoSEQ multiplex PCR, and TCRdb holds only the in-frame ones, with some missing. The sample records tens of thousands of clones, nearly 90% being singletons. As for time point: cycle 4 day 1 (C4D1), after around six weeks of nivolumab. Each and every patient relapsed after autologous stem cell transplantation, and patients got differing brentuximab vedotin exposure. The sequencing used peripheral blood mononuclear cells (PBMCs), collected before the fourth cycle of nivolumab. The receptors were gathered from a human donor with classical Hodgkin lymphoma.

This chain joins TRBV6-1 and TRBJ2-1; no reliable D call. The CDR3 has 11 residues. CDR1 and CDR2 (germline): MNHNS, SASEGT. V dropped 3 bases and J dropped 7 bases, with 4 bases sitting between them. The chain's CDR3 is CASSESNEQFF. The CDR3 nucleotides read TGTGCCAGCAGTGAGTCGAATGAGCAGTTCTTC.

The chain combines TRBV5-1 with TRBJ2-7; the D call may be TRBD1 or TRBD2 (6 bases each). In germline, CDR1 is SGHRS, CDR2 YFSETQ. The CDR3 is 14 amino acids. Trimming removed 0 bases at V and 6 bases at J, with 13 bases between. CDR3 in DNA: TGCGCCAGCAGCTTGGAAGGGGGAGGTCTCGAGCAGTACTTC. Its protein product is CASSLEGGGLEQYF. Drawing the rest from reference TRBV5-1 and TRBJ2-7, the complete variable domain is KAGVTQTPRYLIKTRGQQVTLSCSPISGHRSVSWYQQTPGQGLQFLFEYFSETQRNKGNFPGRFSGRQFSNSRSEMNVSTLELGDSALYLCASSLEGGGLEQYFGPGTRLTVT.

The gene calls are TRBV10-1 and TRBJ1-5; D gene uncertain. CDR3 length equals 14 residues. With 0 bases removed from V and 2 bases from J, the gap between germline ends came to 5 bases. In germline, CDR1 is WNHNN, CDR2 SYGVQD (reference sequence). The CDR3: CASSESTGNQPQHF. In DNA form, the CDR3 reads TGCGCCAGCAGTGAGTCGACCGGCAATCAGCCCCAGCATTTT.

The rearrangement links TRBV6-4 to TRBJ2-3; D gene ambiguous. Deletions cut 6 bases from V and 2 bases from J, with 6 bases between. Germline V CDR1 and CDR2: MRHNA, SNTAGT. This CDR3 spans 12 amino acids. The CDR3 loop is CASSQDTDTQYF. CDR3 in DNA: TGTGCCAGCAGCCAGGACACAGATACGCAGTATTTT.

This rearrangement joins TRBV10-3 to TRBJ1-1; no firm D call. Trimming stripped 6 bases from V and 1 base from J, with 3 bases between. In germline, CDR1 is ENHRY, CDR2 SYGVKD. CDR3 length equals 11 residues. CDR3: CAISGNTEAFF. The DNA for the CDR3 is TGTGCCATCAGCGGGAACACTGAAGCTTTCTTT.

CDR3 nucleotides: TGTGCCACCGTGGGACAGGCCTACGAGCAGTACTTC. Encoded protein: CATVGQAYEQYF. The chain has TRBV2 and TRBJ2-7; 8 nucleotides align to TRBD1. The V segment lost 10 bases and the J segment 2 bases; nucleotides outside the gene matches: 4. This CDR3 comprises 12 residues. The germline V gene has CDR1 SNHLY and CDR2 FYNNEI.

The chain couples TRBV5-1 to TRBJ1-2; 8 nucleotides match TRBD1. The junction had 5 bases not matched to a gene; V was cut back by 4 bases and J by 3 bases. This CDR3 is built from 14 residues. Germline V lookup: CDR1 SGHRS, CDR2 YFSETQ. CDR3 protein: CASSETGDDYGYTF. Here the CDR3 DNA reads TGCGCCAGCAGCGAGACAGGGGATGACTATGGCTACACCTTC.

CDR3 protein: CASRTTPNTEAFF. The CDR3 DNA follows: TGTGCCAGCAGAACGACACCCAACACTGAAGCTTTCTTT. This chain connects TRBV2 to TRBJ1-1, with no clear D. The V end was cut by 6 bases, the J end by 2 bases, with 10 bases between. The CDR3 sequence is 13 residues long. CDR1 and CDR2 from the germline V gene are SNHLY and FYNNEI.

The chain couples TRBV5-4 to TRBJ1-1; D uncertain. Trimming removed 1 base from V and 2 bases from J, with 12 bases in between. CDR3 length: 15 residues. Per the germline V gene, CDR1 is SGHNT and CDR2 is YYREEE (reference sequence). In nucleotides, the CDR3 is TGTGCCAGCAGCTTGCTTTACAGCCGCAACACTGAAGCTTTCTTT. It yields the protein CASSLLYSRNTEAFF.

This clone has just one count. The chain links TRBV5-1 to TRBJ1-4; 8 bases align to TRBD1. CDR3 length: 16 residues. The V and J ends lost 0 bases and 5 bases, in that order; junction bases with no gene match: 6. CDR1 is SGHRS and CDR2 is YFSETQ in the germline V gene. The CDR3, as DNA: TGCGCCAGCAGCTTGGTTGCGGGACAGGCGAATGAAAAACTGTTTTTT. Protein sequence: CASSLVAGQANEKLFF.

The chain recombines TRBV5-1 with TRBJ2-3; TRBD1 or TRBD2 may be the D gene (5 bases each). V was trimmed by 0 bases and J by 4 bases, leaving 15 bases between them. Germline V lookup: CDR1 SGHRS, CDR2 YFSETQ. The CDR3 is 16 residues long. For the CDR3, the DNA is TGCGCCAGCAGCTTGGATGGTGGGGGAATGCCAGATACGCAGTATTTT. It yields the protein CASSLDGGGMPDTQYF.

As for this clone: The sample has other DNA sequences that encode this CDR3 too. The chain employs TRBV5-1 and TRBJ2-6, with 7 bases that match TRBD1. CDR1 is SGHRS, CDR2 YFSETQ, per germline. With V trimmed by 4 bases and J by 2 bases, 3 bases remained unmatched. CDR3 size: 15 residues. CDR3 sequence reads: CASSPDRAGANVLTF. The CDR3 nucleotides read TGCGCCAGCAGCCCCGACAGGGCTGGGGCCAACGTCCTGACTTTC.

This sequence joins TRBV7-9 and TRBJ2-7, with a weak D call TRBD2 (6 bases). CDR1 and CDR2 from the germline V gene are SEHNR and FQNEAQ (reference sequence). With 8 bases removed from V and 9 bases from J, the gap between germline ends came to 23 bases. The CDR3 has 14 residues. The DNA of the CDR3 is TGTGCCAGCGTACCCTCGGGGGTCTTATCGCGGCAGTACTTC. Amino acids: CASVPSGVLSRQYF.

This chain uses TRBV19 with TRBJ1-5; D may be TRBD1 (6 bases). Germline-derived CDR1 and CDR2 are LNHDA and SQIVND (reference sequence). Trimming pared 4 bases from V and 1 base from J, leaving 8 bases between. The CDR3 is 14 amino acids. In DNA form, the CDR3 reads TGTGCCAGTAGTAACAGGGCCAGCAATCAGCCCCAGCATTTT. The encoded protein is CASSNRASNQPQHF.

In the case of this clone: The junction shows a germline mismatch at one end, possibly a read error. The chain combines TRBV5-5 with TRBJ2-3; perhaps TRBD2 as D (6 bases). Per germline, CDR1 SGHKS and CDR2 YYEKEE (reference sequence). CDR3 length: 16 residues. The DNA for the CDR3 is TGCGCCAGCAGCCAAGATGGGGGGTATAGCACAGATACGCAGTATTTT. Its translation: CASSQDGGYSTDTQYF. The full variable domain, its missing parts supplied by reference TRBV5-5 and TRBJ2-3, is DAGVTQSPTHLIKTRGQQVTLRCSPISGHKSVSWYQQVLGQGPQFIFQYYEKEERGRGNFPDRFSARQFPNYSSELNVNALLLGDSALYLCASSQDGGYSTDTQYFGPGTRLTVL.

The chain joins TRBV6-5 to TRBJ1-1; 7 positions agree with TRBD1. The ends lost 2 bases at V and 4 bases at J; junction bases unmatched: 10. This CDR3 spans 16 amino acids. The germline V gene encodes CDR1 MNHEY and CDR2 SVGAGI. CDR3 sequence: CASSYRQGGKSTEAFF. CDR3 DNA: TGTGCCAGCAGTTACAGGCAGGGGGGGAAGAGCACTGAAGCTTTCTTT.

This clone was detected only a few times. For the CDR3, the DNA is TGTGCCACCCAACAGGAACCAACTAACTATGGCTACACCTTC. It specifies CATQQEPTNYGYTF. The rearrangement links TRBV6-6 to TRBJ1-2; a possible D gene is TRBD1 (5 bases). The V gene's germline CDR1 is MNHNY and CDR2 SVGAGI (reference sequence). Trimming left V 10 bases short and J 0 bases short, with 15 bases between. The CDR3 runs 14 residues.

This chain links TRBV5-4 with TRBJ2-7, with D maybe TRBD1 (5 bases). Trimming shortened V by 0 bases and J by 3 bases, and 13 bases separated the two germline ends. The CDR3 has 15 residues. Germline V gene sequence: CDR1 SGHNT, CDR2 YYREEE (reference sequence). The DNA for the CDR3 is TGTGCCAGCAGCTTGGTGGGCCAGGGTGACTACGAGCAGTACTTC. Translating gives CASSLVGQGDYEQYF.